Each of the 5 T cell receptor beta chains below was sequenced from the same sample in a study of T cell responses to AZD1222 COVID-19 vaccine (dated by TCRdb to the early 2020s). The label giving this sample's time point can be read as: about 28 days (+/-7) after the second vaccine dose. Interpreted using the paper, the treatment or condition label stands for: meningococcal conjugate vaccine given as trial control. The library was obtained by the immunoSEQ multiplex PCR assay. TCRdb re-hosts the immuneACCESS table, in-frame sequences only. Its copies lack some clones; in the studies checked, an unresolved V gene accounts for under half of them, and the cause for the rest is not known. Recorded for this sample are over 200,000 clones; roughly 94% of them occurred a single time. Clones ranked in the top ten supply approximately 1.7% of the sample. Sequencing used peripheral blood, obtained 28 days after the second dose of the MenACWY control vaccine. These receptors all come from an adult who received the MenACWY meningococcal vaccine as a control.

The V gene is TRBV28, the J gene TRBJ1-6; no clear D gene. The V gene lost 1 base and the J gene lost 12 bases, with 7 bases spanning the gap. Germline assignment: CDR1 MDHEN and CDR2 SYDVKM. This CDR3 has 12 amino acids. CDR3 sequence reads: CASSLLGKPLHF. The CDR3 bases are TGTGCCAGCAGTTTATTGGGTAAACCCCTCCACTTT.

The rearrangement uses TRBV7-9 and TRBJ2-5; D tentatively reads TRBD1 or TRBD2 (6 bases each). The CDR3 is 16 residues long. Germline CDR1 is SEHNR and CDR2 is FQNEAQ (reference sequence). V lost 0 bases, J lost 7 bases, and 18 bases lay in between. This CDR3 reads CASSLAGGHLVGTQYF. In DNA form, the CDR3 reads TGTGCCAGCAGCTTAGCGGGGGGCCACCTTGTCGGGACCCAGTACTTC.

V and J are TRBV3-1 (or the pseudogene TRBV3-2) and TRBJ2-2; 13 nucleotides align to TRBD2. Germline-derived CDR1 and CDR2 are LGHDT and YNNKEL (reference sequence). This CDR3 is built from 19 residues. The junction had 11 bases not matched to a gene; V was cut back by 3 bases and J by 4 bases. DNA of the CDR3: TGTGCCAGCAGCCAGAAGGCTACTAGCGGGGGGGCTTGCACCGGGGAGCTGTTTTTT. Its translation is CASSQKATSGGACTGELFF.

This clone was recorded once. V usage is TRBV28 and J usage is TRBJ2-7, with D perhaps TRBD1 or TRBD2 (5 bases each). This CDR3 contains 14 residues. The germline gives CDR1 MDHEN, CDR2 SYDVKM. V lost 8 bases, J lost 1 base, and 15 bases lay in between. CDR3 in DNA: TGTGCCAGCGGGACCCAGGGCGGATCCTACGAGCAGTACTTC. Its protein product is CASGTQGGSYEQYF.

Written as DNA, the CDR3 is TGTGCCAGCAGCGCTAATAGCAAGGCGCAGTTCTTC. Protein: CASSANSKAQFF. The J gene is TRBJ2-1, the V gene TRBV9, with D unresolved. Germline CDR1 SGDLS, CDR2 YYNGEE. V dropped 3 bases and J dropped 12 bases, with 13 bases sitting between them. CDR3 length: 12 amino acids.